The 19 T cell receptor beta chains below come from one sample, sequenced in a study of T cell responses to AZD1222 COVID-19 vaccine (dated by TCRdb to the early 2020s). Sample time point, as interpreted from the label and publication: about 28 days (+/-7) after the second vaccine dose. The library was obtained by the immunoSEQ multiplex PCR assay. TCRdb obtained this table from immuneACCESS and retained in-frame rearrangements with V and J assigned. These tables miss some clones; where compared with another copy, unresolved V genes account for less than half of the shortfall, and the remainder is unexplained. The sample table shows roughly 150,000 clones, and 85% to 90% are seen once. The ten largest clones add up to about 8.9% of the sample. Sequences were derived from peripheral blood, sampled 28 days after the second AZD1222 dose. The source is an adult who received the AZD1222 COVID-19 vaccine.

As DNA, the CDR3 is TGCGCCAGCAGCGCGGGACAGGGGGCGGGTGAAAAACTGTTTTTT. Residues: CASSAGQGAGEKLFF. This sequence joins TRBV5-1 and TRBJ1-4; 12 bases match TRBD1. CDR3 length: 15 amino acids. The germline CDR1 and CDR2 sequences are SGHRS and YFSETQ. V lost 4 bases and J lost 7; bases outside the gene matches: 5.

V is TRBV6-2 or TRBV6-3 and J is TRBJ2-1; 9 bases map to TRBD2. The CDR3 is 15 residues long. Germline CDR1 reads MNHEY; CDR2 reads SVGEGT. Unmatched junction bases numbered 9, after V lost 6 bases and J lost 6 bases. In DNA, the CDR3 is TGTGCCAGCAGCCTTACAAATAGCGGGAGCAATGAGCAGTTCTTC. Translated, it gives CASSLTNSGSNEQFF.

V usage is TRBV29-1 and J usage is TRBJ2-5; D unclear. CDR3 length: 12 residues. Germline V gene sequence: CDR1 SQVTM, CDR2 ANQGSEA. The germline V and J ends were trimmed by 4 bases and 1 base, with 7 bases remaining between them. Here the CDR3 reads CSVARRQETQYF. Written as DNA, the CDR3 is TGCAGCGTTGCTCGCCGCCAAGAGACCCAGTACTTC.

The sample holds one count of this clone. The rearrangement links TRBV18 to TRBJ1-6; no definite D call. Deletions cut 3 bases from V and 0 bases from J, with 18 bases between. The CDR3 covers 19 residues. Germline V gene lookup returns CDR1 KGHSH and CDR2 LQKENI. CDR3 loop: CASSPYPTAEGSYNSPLHF. The CDR3, as DNA: TGTGCCAGCTCACCCTACCCGACGGCTGAAGGCTCCTATAATTCACCCCTCCACTTT.

The chain has TRBV5-6 and TRBJ1-2, with no clear D. Germline assignment: CDR1 SGHDT and CDR2 YYEEEE. The V end was cut by 0 bases, the J end by 2 bases, with 5 bases between. This CDR3 has 13 residues. For the CDR3, the DNA is TGTGCCAGCAGCTTGGGTCAGAACTATGGCTACACCTTC. Protein: CASSLGQNYGYTF. The full variable domain, completed using reference TRBV5-6 and TRBJ1-2, is DAGVTQSPTHLIKTRGQQVTLRCSPKSGHDTVSWYQQALGQGPQFIFQYYEEEERQRGNFPDRFSGHQFPNYSSELNVNALLLGDSALYLCASSLGQNYGYTFGSGTRLTVV.

V and J are TRBV28 and TRBJ2-1, with a weak D call TRBD1 (6 bases). The CDR3 is 14 residues long. V lost 5 bases to trimming and J lost 8 bases, with 16 bases between them. The V gene's germline CDR1 is MDHEN and CDR2 SYDVKM. CDR3 sequence reads: CASSITRGRDEQFF. The CDR3 DNA is TGTGCCAGCAGTATTACCAGGGGACGGGATGAGCAGTTCTTC.

The V gene is TRBV28, the J gene TRBJ1-6, with D uncertain. V lost 7 bases and J 0 bases, leaving 10 bases between the germline ends. Germline CDR1 reads MDHEN; CDR2 reads SYDVKM. The CDR3 contains 15 residues. The CDR3 sequence is CASTSDGSYNSPLHF. CDR3 coding DNA: TGTGCCAGCACCTCGGACGGCTCCTATAATTCACCCCTCCACTTT.

The gene calls are TRBV6-6 and TRBJ2-1, with D hard to call. There are 12 residues in the CDR3. The germline CDR1 and CDR2 sequences are MNHNY and SVGAGI (reference sequence). The V end was cut by 6 bases, the J end by 9 bases, with 12 bases between. CDR3 in amino acids: CASSHLLGEQFF. The CDR3 DNA follows: TGTGCCAGCAGCCACCTTTTGGGTGAGCAGTTCTTC.

This chain connects TRBV5-4 to TRBJ2-5; D is unresolved. The CDR3 contains 12 residues. Germline loops: CDR1 SGHNT, CDR2 YYREEE (reference sequence). Trimming removed 4 bases from V and 5 bases from J, with 9 bases in between. The CDR3 DNA reads as TGTGCCAGCAGCCGGCCGCGGGAGACCCAGTACTTC. Its translation: CASSRPRETQYF.

This clone appeared a few times. The chain carries TRBV5-1 and TRBJ2-7, with 12 bases identical to TRBD2. The junction had 5 bases not matched to a gene; V was cut back by 4 bases and J by 3 bases. The CDR3 has 15 residues. From germline, CDR1 is SGHRS and CDR2 YFSETQ. As DNA, the CDR3 is TGCGCCAGCAGCCCCGGACTAGCGGGGAACTACGAGCAGTACTTC. Translated, it gives CASSPGLAGNYEQYF.

This chain uses TRBV9 with TRBJ2-3; D remains ambiguous. The CDR3 runs to 15 residues. Trimming removed 1 base from V and 0 bases from J, with 9 bases in between. Germline-derived CDR1 and CDR2 are SGDLS and YYNGEE. CDR3 nucleotide sequence: TGTGCCAGCAGCGTACACGTTACTAGCACAGATACGCAGTATTTT. This translates into CASSVHVTSTDTQYF. Looking up the rest from reference TRBV9 and TRBJ2-3 gives the full variable domain: DSGVTQTPKHLITATGQRVTLRCSPRSGDLSVYWYQQSLDQGLQFLIQYYNGEERAKGNILERFSAQQFPDLHSELNLSSLELGDSALYFCASSVHVTSTDTQYFGPGTRLTVL.

This clone was counted once. J is TRBJ1-4 and V is TRBV5-1; D is ambiguous. The CDR3 totals 13 residues. Trimming removed 1 base at V and 7 bases at J, with 8 bases between. Germline V gives CDR1 SGHRS, CDR2 YFSETQ. CDR3 bases: TGCGCCAGCAGCTTGTGGCAGGCTGAAAAACTGTTTTTT. Translating gives CASSLWQAEKLFF.

The chain is built from TRBV19 and TRBJ1-1; 8 bases fit TRBD1. The CDR3 extends over 13 amino acids. The J segment lost 7 bases and the V segment lost 5 bases, leaving 6 bases of the junction unmatched. The germline gives CDR1 LNHDA, CDR2 SQIVND (reference sequence). CDR3 sequence reads: CASSVTGADEAFF. The DNA of the CDR3 is TGTGCCAGTAGTGTGACAGGGGCGGATGAAGCTTTCTTT.

V is TRBV24-1 and J is TRBJ2-7; TRBD1 matches at 7 bases. The CDR3 runs 15 residues. Germline values: CDR1 KGHDR, CDR2 SFDVKD. V gave up 3 bases and J gave up 2 bases; unmatched junction bases: 6. This CDR3 is CATSDTRQGPYEQYF. CDR3 DNA: TGTGCCACCAGTGATACCCGACAGGGTCCCTACGAGCAGTACTTC.

V is TRBV19 and J is TRBJ2-7; the match to TRBD2 covers 10 bases. Germline V lookup: CDR1 LNHDA, CDR2 SQIVND (reference sequence). CDR3 length: 14 residues. V shed 6 bases and J 3 bases; nucleotides not matched to a gene: 5. CDR3 amino acids: CASRHSSGGYEQYF. The CDR3, as DNA: TGTGCCAGTAGGCACTCTAGCGGGGGCTACGAGCAGTACTTC.

This clone has just one count. This chain joins TRBV19 and TRBJ1-1; D is ambiguous. CDR1 and CDR2 (germline): LNHDA, SQIVND (reference sequence). V was cut by 3 bases and J by 1 base, with 3 bases left in between. CDR3 size: 12 residues. The CDR3 DNA reads as TGTGCCAGTAGTATGGCGAACACTGAAGCTTTCTTT. It translates to CASSMANTEAFF.

This chain joins TRBV27 and TRBJ1-2, with a weak D call TRBD1 (6 bases). This CDR3 spans 16 amino acids. The germline V gene encodes CDR1 MNHEY and CDR2 SMNVEV (reference sequence). With 3 bases removed from V and 2 bases from J, the gap between germline ends came to 16 bases. The DNA for the CDR3 is TGTGCCAGCAGTTTCACGACAGGCAACTTGAACTATGGCTACACCTTC. Protein sequence: CASSFTTGNLNYGYTF.

V usage is TRBV25-1 and J usage is TRBJ2-1; D ambiguous. The CDR3 extends over 13 amino acids. Germline V gene sequence: CDR1 MGHDK, CDR2 SYGVNS. V lost 7 bases to trimming and J lost 7 bases, with 14 bases between them. The CDR3 sequence: CASNDPNGNEQFF. In DNA form, the CDR3 reads TGTGCCAGCAATGATCCTAACGGAAATGAGCAGTTCTTC.

The rearrangement joins TRBV18 to TRBJ2-2; no reliable D call. The CDR3 is 12 amino acids. Germline V CDR1 and CDR2: KGHSH, LQKENI. With 6 bases removed from V and 6 bases from J, the gap between germline ends came to 8 bases. The CDR3 DNA reads as TGTGCCAGCTCGCAAGGCGCCGGGGAGCTGTTTTTT. Its protein product is CASSQGAGELFF.